Described below is a single T cell receptor beta chain sequence and its context. Antigen: not known. The data stem from a study of a mutant IDH1 vaccine in newly diagnosed glioma. Study context: First vaccine doses came 4-6 weeks after radiotherapy alone, or with temozolomide cycles. Treated patients, averaging about 40 years, were 62.5% male and about 38% female. Whole-study findings and limits: Evidence of vaccine-induced immune responses was documented in about 93% of patients. Any relationship between pseudoprogression and changes in top peripheral T cell clonotypes seemed absent.

Only in-frame clones appear in the TCRdb table, and some are missing; sequencing was by immunoSEQ multiplex PCR. The profile shows 25,000 to 35,000 clones, roughly 90% of them singletons. Per germline, CDR1 LNHNV and CDR2 YYDKDF (reference sequence). The CDR3 has 14 residues. V was clipped by 3 bases and J by 3 bases, with 11 bases between them. Time point indicated: week 5, during vaccination. Each dose delivered 300 ug of mutant IDH1 20-mer peptide subcutaneously with imiquimod. The TCR sequence derives from a man between 18 and 35 years old with glioma. The gene calls are TRBV15 and TRBJ1-1; D gene unclear. The sample here was PBMCs, taken from a glioma patient whose treatment included an IDH1 peptide vaccine. This CDR3 reads CATSRTSTDTEAFF. The CDR3 nucleotides are TGTGCCACCAGCAGGACAAGTACCGACACTGAAGCTTTCTTT.